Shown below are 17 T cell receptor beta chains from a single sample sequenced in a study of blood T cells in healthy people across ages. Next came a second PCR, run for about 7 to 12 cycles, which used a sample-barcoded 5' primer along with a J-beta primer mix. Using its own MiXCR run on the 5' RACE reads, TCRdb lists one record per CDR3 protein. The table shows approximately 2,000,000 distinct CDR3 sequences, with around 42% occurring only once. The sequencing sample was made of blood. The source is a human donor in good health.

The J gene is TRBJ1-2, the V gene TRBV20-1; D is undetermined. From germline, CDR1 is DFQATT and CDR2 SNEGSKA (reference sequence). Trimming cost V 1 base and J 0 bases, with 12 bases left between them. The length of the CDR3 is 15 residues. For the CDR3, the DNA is TGCAGTGCTAGAGTCAACCGGGCTGCTAACTATGGCTACACCTTC. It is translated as CSARVNRAANYGYTF.

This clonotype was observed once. The CDR3 loop reads CASSLVPTNSPLHF. The CDR3 DNA reads as TGTGCCAGCAGCTTAGTTCCCACTAATTCACCCCTCCACTTT. V gene TRBV7-2 combines with J gene TRBJ1-6; D gene uncertain. This CDR3 is built from 14 residues. CDR1 SGHTA and CDR2 FQGNSA come from the germline V gene. Trimming shortened V by 1 base and J by 6 bases, and 7 bases separated the two germline ends.

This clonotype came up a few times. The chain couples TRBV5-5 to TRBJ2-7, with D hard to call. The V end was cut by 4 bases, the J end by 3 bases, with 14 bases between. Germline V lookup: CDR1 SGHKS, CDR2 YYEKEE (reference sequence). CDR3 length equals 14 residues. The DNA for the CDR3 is TGTGCCAGCAGCCGCGAAAGGGTATTCTACGAGCAGTACTTC. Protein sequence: CASSRERVFYEQYF. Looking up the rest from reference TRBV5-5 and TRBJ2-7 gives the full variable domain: DAGVTQSPTHLIKTRGQQVTLRCSPISGHKSVSWYQQVLGQGPQFIFQYYEKEERGRGNFPDRFSARQFPNYSSELNVNALLLGDSALYLCASSRERVFYEQYFGPGTRLTVT.

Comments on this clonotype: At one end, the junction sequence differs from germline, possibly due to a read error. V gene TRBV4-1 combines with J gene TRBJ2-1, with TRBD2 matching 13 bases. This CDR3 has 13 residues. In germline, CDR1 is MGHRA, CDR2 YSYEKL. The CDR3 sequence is CASNQVGLAGVFF. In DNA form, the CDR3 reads TGCGCCAGCAACCAAGTAGGACTAGCGGGGGTGTTCTTC.

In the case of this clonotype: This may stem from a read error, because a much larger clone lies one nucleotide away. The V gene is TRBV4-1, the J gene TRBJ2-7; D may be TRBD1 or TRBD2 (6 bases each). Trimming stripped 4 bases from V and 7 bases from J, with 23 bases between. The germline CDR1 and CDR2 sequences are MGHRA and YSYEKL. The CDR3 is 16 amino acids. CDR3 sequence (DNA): TGCGCCAGCAGCCCGAGGGGGACTCCCAGCTACAATGAGCAGTACTTC. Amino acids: CASSPRGTPSYNEQYF.

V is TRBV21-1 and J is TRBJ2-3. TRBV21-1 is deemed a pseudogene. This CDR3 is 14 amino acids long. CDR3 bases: TGTGCCAGCAGCAAAGTGGAAGGTTCAGATACGCAGTATTTT. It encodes CASSKVEGSDTQYF.

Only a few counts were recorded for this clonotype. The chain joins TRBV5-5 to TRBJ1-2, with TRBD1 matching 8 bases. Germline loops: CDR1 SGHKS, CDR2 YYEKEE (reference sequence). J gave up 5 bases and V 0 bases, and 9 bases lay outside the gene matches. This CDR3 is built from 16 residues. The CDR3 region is CASSLDTVQGAYGYTF. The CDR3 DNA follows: TGTGCCAGCAGCTTGGATACAGTTCAGGGGGCATATGGCTACACCTTC.

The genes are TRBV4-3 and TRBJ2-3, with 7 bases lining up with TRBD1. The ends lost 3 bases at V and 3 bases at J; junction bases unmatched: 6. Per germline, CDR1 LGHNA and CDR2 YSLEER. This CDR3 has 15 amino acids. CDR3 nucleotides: TGCGCCAGCAGCCATTCCCGGGACAGAACAGATACGCAGTATTTT. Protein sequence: CASSHSRDRTDTQYF.

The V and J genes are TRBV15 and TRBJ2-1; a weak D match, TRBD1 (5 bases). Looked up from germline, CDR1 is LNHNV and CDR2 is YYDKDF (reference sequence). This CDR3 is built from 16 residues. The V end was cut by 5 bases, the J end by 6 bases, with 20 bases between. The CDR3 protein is CATSAQRIGALNEQFF. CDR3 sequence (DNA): TGTGCCACCAGCGCCCAGAGGATTGGGGCTCTCAATGAGCAGTTCTTC.

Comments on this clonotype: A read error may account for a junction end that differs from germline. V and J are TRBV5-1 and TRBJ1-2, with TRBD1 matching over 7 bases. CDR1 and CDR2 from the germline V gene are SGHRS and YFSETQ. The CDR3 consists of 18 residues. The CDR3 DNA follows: TGCACCAGCAGCCTACAGGCCCCCGACAGGGAGTTTCGCTATGGCTACACCTTC. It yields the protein CTSSLQAPDREFRYGYTF.

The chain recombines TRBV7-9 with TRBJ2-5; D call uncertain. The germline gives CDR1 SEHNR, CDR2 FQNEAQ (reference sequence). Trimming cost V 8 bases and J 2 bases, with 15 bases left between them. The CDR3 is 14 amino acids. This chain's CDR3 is CASGDIRAQETQYF. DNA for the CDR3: TGTGCCAGCGGCGACATCCGGGCTCAAGAGACCCAGTACTTC.

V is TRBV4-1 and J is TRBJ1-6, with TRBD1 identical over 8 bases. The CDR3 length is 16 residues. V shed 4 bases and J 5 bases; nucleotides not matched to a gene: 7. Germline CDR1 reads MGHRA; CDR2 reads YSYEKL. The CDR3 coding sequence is TGCGCCAGCAGCCGGACCGGACAGGGAAATAATTCACCCCTCCACTTT. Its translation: CASSRTGQGNNSPLHF.

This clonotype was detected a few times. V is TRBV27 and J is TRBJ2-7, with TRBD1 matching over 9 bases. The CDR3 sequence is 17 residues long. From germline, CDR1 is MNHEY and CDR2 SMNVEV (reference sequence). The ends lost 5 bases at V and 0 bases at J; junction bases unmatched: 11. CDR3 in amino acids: CASSPLLDRGLSYEQYF. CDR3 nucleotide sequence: TGTGCCAGCAGTCCGCTTTTGGACAGGGGTCTCTCCTACGAGCAGTACTTC.

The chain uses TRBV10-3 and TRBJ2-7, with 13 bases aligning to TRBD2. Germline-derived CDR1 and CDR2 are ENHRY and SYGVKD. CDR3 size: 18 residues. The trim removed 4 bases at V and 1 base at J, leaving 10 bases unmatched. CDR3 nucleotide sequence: TGTGCCATCAGTGGACTAGCGGGGGGTCCTTCCCCTTCCTACGAGCAGTACTTC. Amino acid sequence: CAISGLAGGPSPSYEQYF.

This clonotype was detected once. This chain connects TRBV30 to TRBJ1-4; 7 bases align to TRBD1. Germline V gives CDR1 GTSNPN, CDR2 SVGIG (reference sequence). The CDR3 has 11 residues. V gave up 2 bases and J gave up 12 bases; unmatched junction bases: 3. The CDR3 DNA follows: TGTGCCTGGAGTATCGACAGGGAACTGTTTTTT. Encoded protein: CAWSIDRELFF.

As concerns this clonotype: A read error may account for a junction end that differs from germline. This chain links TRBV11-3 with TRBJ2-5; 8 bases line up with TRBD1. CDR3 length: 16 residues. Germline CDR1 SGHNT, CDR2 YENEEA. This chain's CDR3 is CACSTRQGFSQETQYF. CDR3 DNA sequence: TGTGCCTGCAGCACGCGACAGGGGTTTAGCCAAGAGACCCAGTACTTC. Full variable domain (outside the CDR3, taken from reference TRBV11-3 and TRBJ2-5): EAGVVQSPRYKIIEKKQPVAFWCNPISGHNTLYWYLQNLGQGPELLIRYENEEAVDDSQLPKDRFSAERLKGVDSTLKIQPAELGDSAVYLCACSTRQGFSQETQYFGPGTRLLVL.

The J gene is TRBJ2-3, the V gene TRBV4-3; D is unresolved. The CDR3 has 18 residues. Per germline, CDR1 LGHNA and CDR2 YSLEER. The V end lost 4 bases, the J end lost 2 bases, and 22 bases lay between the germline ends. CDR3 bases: TGCGCCAGCAGCCCTCGAAAAGAACGTAGACCAAACACAGATACGCAGTATTTT. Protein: CASSPRKERRPNTDTQYF.